These 20 T cell receptor beta chains originate from one sample sequenced in a study of T-cell memory formation after mild COVID-19. TCRdb analysed the 5' RACE reads with MiXCR anew, one entry per CDR3 protein. The repertoire holds 100,000 to 140,000 distinct CDR3 sequences, 14% seen once, with about 39% in the top ten. Sequencing input: PBMCs or a T cell subset sorted from them (not recorded which). Receptors originate from a man between 18 and 35 years old who had mild COVID-19 (a few samples of this study predate the infection). Cell type and time point are not known.

This clonotype has at least ten counts. The gene calls are TRBV6-1 and TRBJ1-5; possible D gene TRBD1, 6 bases. Germline CDR1 reads MNHNS; CDR2 reads SASEGT. This CDR3 comprises 16 residues. V dropped 7 bases and J dropped 9 bases, with 25 bases sitting between them. This chain's CDR3 is CASIAGTTGVGGPQHF. The CDR3 coding sequence is TGTGCCAGCATCGCAGGTACGACGGGTGTAGGGGGGCCCCAGCATTTT.

The sample holds a few counts of this clonotype. The chain joins TRBV5-4 to TRBJ1-1, with 10 bases lining up with TRBD1. Germline V gene sequence: CDR1 SGHNT, CDR2 YYREEE (reference sequence). J lost 1 base, V lost 4 bases, and 4 bases had no gene match. The length of the CDR3 is 15 residues. CDR3 loop: CASSPRTGGNTEAFF. The CDR3 DNA is TGTGCCAGCAGCCCCCGGACAGGGGGGAACACTGAAGCTTTCTTT. The full variable domain, in which reference TRBV5-4 and TRBJ1-1 provide the parts outside the CDR3, is ETGVTQSPTHLIKTRGQQVTLRCSSQSGHNTVSWYQQALGQGPQFIFQYYREEENGRGNFPPRFSGLQFPNYSSELNVNALELDDSALYLCASSPRTGGNTEAFFGQGTRLTVV.

This clonotype showed up just a few times. The rearrangement joins TRBV5-1 to TRBJ2-5, with TRBD1 matching over 8 bases. The CDR3 is 16 residues long. The V gene's germline CDR1 is SGHRS and CDR2 YFSETQ. Losses at the gene ends were 5 bases for V and 4 bases for J; bases not matched to a gene: 13. CDR3 sequence: CASRNRTGFDRETQYF. As DNA, the CDR3 is TGCGCCAGCAGGAATAGGACAGGGTTCGATCGAGAGACCCAGTACTTC.

The table lists this clonotype with a few counts. The J gene is TRBJ2-7, the V gene TRBV11-2; D gene uncertain. This CDR3 is 14 amino acids long. V gave up 5 bases and J gave up 5 bases, with 16 bases separating them. The germline V gene has CDR1 SGHAT and CDR2 FQNNGV. The CDR3 DNA follows: TGTGCCAGCAGCATCTACTCGAGGCCGGACGAGCAGTACGTC. Protein: CASSIYSRPDEQYV.

Only a few counts were recorded for this clonotype. The chain has TRBV7-2 and TRBJ1-2; TRBD1 aligns across 8 bases. With V trimmed by 5 bases and J by 10 bases, 18 bases remained unmatched. Germline V gives CDR1 SGHTA, CDR2 FQGNSA. The CDR3 length is 16 residues. The CDR3, as DNA: TGTGCCAGCAGCCTAGGCCCGGGACAGGAACCCGTGGACTACACCTTC. Its translation: CASSLGPGQEPVDYTF.

This clonotype has only a few counts. The V call is TRBV4-1, the J call TRBJ1-2, with D tentatively TRBD1 (5 bases). The CDR3 extends over 18 amino acids. The germline V gene encodes CDR1 MGHRA and CDR2 YSYEKL. Trimming stripped 3 bases from V and 6 bases from J, with 26 bases between. CDR3 nucleotide sequence: TGCGCCAGCAGCCATGGGTGGGGCGATACACGAAAGGACCATGGCTACACCTTC. Translated, it gives CASSHGWGDTRKDHGYTF.

This sequence joins TRBV5-1 and TRBJ1-2; 9 nucleotides match TRBD1. The CDR3 sequence is 14 residues long. Per the germline V gene, CDR1 is SGHRS and CDR2 is YFSETQ. With V trimmed by 4 bases and J by 5 bases, 6 bases remained unmatched. CDR3 in amino acids: CASSPGQGFYGYTF. CDR3 sequence (DNA): TGCGCCAGCAGCCCGGGACAGGGTTTTTATGGCTACACCTTC. Combining the CDR3 with reference TRBV5-1 and TRBJ1-2 gives the whole variable domain KAGVTQTPRYLIKTRGQQVTLSCSPISGHRSVSWYQQTPGQGLQFLFEYFSETQRNKGNFPGRFSGRQFSNSRSEMNVSTLELGDSALYLCASSPGQGFYGYTFGSGTRLTVV.

In DNA, the CDR3 is TGTGCCAGCAGCCCGGGGACAGGGGGATTCCATGAGCAGTTCTTC. This codes for CASSPGTGGFHEQFF. The genes are TRBV2 and TRBJ2-1; TRBD1 matches 11 bases. The CDR3 consists of 15 residues. Per the germline V gene, CDR1 is SNHLY and CDR2 is FYNNEI. Germline trimming cut 6 bases from V and 8 bases from J; bases unmatched to any gene: 9.

This clonotype occurred a few times. The junction differs from germline at one of its ends, possibly a read error. The genes are TRBV7-2 and TRBJ2-7, with a tentative D call TRBD2 (5 bases). Germline V lookup: CDR1 SGHTA, CDR2 FQGNSA. This CDR3 is 13 amino acids long. CDR3 DNA sequence: TGTGCCAGCAGCCTAGCCCGGAGCTACGAGCAGTACTTC. Protein: CASSLARSYEQYF.

This clonotype was seen only a few times. This chain connects TRBV29-1 to TRBJ2-3; D ambiguous. The ends were cut back, 2 bases at V and 4 bases at J, with 7 bases in the middle. Germline V gene data show CDR1 as SQVTM and CDR2 as ANQGSEA. This CDR3 spans 12 amino acids. This CDR3 reads CSVEHIADTQYF. CDR3 nucleotide sequence: TGCAGCGTTGAACATATTGCAGATACGCAGTATTTT.

This clonotype was counted only a few times. This rearrangement joins TRBV11-2 to TRBJ1-4, with a weak D call TRBD1 (5 bases). With 0 bases removed from V and 7 bases from J, the gap between germline ends came to 15 bases. Germline V gives CDR1 SGHAT, CDR2 FQNNGV. This CDR3 has 16 amino acids. As DNA, the CDR3 is TGTGCCAGCAGCTTAGAGCCCGGCAGGGCCGGTGAAAAACTGTTTTTT. Amino acids: CASSLEPGRAGEKLFF.

This clonotype was seen at least ten times. This sequence joins TRBV7-9 and TRBJ1-5; no clear D. Germline-derived CDR1 and CDR2 are SEHNR and FQNEAQ (reference sequence). The V end was cut by 5 bases, the J end by 4 bases, with 12 bases between. This CDR3 has 14 amino acids. This CDR3 reads CASSQKDGNQPQHF. Written as DNA, the CDR3 is TGTGCCAGCAGCCAGAAGGACGGAAATCAGCCCCAGCATTTT.

The chain couples TRBV12-5 to TRBJ2-3; D possibly corresponds to TRBD1 (6 bases). Per germline, CDR1 LGHNT and CDR2 FRNRAP. V was cut by 0 bases and J by 0 bases, with 10 bases left in between. CDR3 size: 16 residues. The CDR3 DNA is TGTGCTAGTGGTTTGGTACTGGGGGCTAGCACAGATACGCAGTATTTT. Its protein product is CASGLVLGASTDTQYF.

This chain connects TRBV28 to TRBJ1-1; no clear D. CDR1 and CDR2 from the germline V gene are MDHEN and SYDVKM. The CDR3 is 13 amino acids. The V end lost 3 bases, the J end lost 1 base, and 6 bases lay between the germline ends. The CDR3 DNA sequence: TGTGCCAGCAGTTTTAGGAGGAACACTGAAGCTTTCTTT. This translates into CASSFRRNTEAFF.

This clonotype was seen repeatedly, ten times or more. The V gene is TRBV27, the J gene TRBJ2-2, with 7 bases aligning to TRBD1. This CDR3 has 16 amino acids. Germline CDR1 MNHEY, CDR2 SMNVEV (reference sequence). The V gene end was trimmed by 6 bases and the J gene end by 5 bases; junction bases not matched to a gene: 12. The CDR3 nucleotides are TGTGCCAGCAGCTTCACATCGGGACAGCCAACCGGGGAGCTGTTTTTT. Translation: CASSFTSGQPTGELFF.

The chain links TRBV7-2 to TRBJ2-7; 13 bases match TRBD2. CDR1 is SGHTA, CDR2 FQGNSA, per germline. The V and J ends lost 5 bases and 2 bases, in that order; junction bases with no gene match: 9. This CDR3 region has 17 residues. CDR3 sequence: CASSLGLAGASAYEQYF. The CDR3 DNA reads as TGTGCCAGCAGCCTCGGACTAGCGGGGGCCTCAGCCTACGAGCAGTACTTC.

This clonotype was recorded a few times. The rearrangement joins TRBV28 to TRBJ2-1; D gene ambiguous. Trimming shortened V by 8 bases and J by 4 bases, and 9 bases separated the two germline ends. This CDR3 spans 12 amino acids. Germline CDR1 MDHEN, CDR2 SYDVKM. The CDR3 is CASLGLYNEQFF. The CDR3 DNA reads TGTGCCAGCCTAGGGCTTTACAATGAGCAGTTCTTC.

This clonotype appeared a few times. The chain links TRBV5-1 to TRBJ2-1; 8 bases fit TRBD1. CDR3 length equals 16 residues. The germline CDR1 and CDR2 sequences are SGHRS and YFSETQ. The V gene end was trimmed by 4 bases and the J gene end by 2 bases; junction bases not matched to a gene: 8. This CDR3 reads CASSTQGAGTYNEQFF. CDR3 bases: TGCGCCAGCAGCACGCAGGGGGCAGGAACCTACAATGAGCAGTTCTTC.

Only a few counts were recorded for this clonotype. This chain links TRBV6-5 with TRBJ2-1; tentative D call: TRBD2 (5 bases). This CDR3 contains 13 residues. CDR1 is MNHEY, CDR2 SVGAGI, per germline. Trimming shortened V by 5 bases and J by 6 bases, and 11 bases separated the two germline ends. The CDR3 reads CASSLRLSNEQFF. Here the CDR3 DNA reads TGTGCCAGCAGTCTAAGACTATCCAATGAGCAGTTCTTC.

The V and J genes are TRBV19 and TRBJ2-3; unclear D gene. The CDR3 spans 14 residues. Germline V gene data show CDR1 as LNHDA and CDR2 as SQIVND (reference sequence). Trimming shortened V by 5 bases and J by 0 bases, and 9 bases separated the two germline ends. In DNA, the CDR3 is TGTGCCAGTAGTGGCAGCCTGAGCACAGATACGCAGTATTTT. Translation gives CASSGSLSTDTQYF. Full variable domain (remainder filled in from reference TRBV19 and TRBJ2-3): DGGITQSPKYLFRKEGQNVTLSCEQNLNHDAMYWYRQDPGQGLRLIYYSQIVNDFQKGDIAEGYSVSREKKESFPLTVTSAQKNPTAFYLCASSGSLSTDTQYFGPGTRLTVL.